This paragraph covers one TCR beta chain sequence. Its antigen is currently unknown. These data come from a study of T cell responses to AZD1222 COVID-19 vaccine. Whole-study findings and limits: Elevations in Spike-specific TCR breadth and depth followed administration of two AZD1222 doses. After the peak T cell response, and only then, were repertoires sampled. Mapped onto spike, vaccine-associated CD4 TCRs spanned it and were dominant at 160-218 and 743-854. Donor demographics were predominantly white British with a female majority; clonal diversity may be underestimated.

The table came from immunoSEQ multiplex PCR; TCRdb's copy has only in-frame clones and leaves some out. This table holds about 70,000 clones, about four fifths found once. In germline, CDR1 is LGHDT, CDR2 YNNKEL (reference sequence). The V end lost 1 base, the J end lost 1 base, and 9 bases lay between the germline ends. CDR3 size: 15 residues. The receptor comes from an adult in good health. This sample comprised peripheral blood, obtained on day 0 of AZD1222 vaccination. This sequence joins TRBV3-1 (or the pseudogene TRBV3-2) and TRBJ2-3, with D uncertain. The chain's CDR3 is CASSQASSRTDTQYF. The DNA of the CDR3 is TGTGCCAGCAGCCAAGCTTCCTCACGCACAGATACGCAGTATTTT.